This T cell receptor beta chain originates from a study of T cell repertoires in cytomegalovirus infection. Study information: Carrying CMV and the relevant HLA type showed in public TCR beta signatures.

TCRdb re-called the reads with MiXCR, one entry per CDR3 protein. The table records about 250,000 distinct CDR3 sequences, roughly an eighth of them present only once. This CDR3 spans 11 amino acids. Germline-derived CDR1 and CDR2 are MDHEN and SYDVKM. V was trimmed by 7 bases and J by 5 bases, leaving 9 bases between them. This clonotype occurred many times. The target antigen is unknown. Overall study results and limits: Summed frequency of shared TCR beta families picked out CMV carriers who also had the relevant HLA. Ex vivo responses were dominated by HLA-C-restricted CMV-specific TCR beta clonotypes.

The clonotype comes from a human donor in good health (CMV status not recorded). Some clones in this sample may be carry-over from other donors' samples. Source material: PBMCs. The rearrangement joins TRBV28 to TRBJ2-7; a weak D match, TRBD1 (5 bases). The CDR3 region has the DNA TGTGCCAGCACAGGGTTCCACGAGCAGTACTTC. Translated, it gives CASTGFHEQYF.